The T cell receptor (beta chain) described here comes from a study of blood T cell repertoires in COVID-19. On the study more broadly: From the United States, Italy and Spain came samples of acute and convalescent COVID-19.

Cohorts were determined from participant-reported clinical history. For recovered donors of Cohort 3, there were two negative PCRs, clearance, or symptom resolution. CDR1 and CDR2 from the germline V gene are LNHDA and SQIVND (reference sequence). V was pared by 3 bases and J by 5 bases, with 11 bases of the junction left unmatched. The CDR3 has 18 amino acids. Authors' data handling: Amplification of reference gene primers provided the estimated nucleated cell counts. The assay was immunoSEQ multiplex PCR, and TCRdb's table has in-frame clones only and misses some. That table is the source of V, J and clone size, and D and trimming were worked out from the DNA. The table lists 150,000 to 200,000 clones, 86% of them singletons.

What was sequenced was PBMCs or T cells enriched from blood (not recorded which). The TCR originated in a woman aged 30 to 39 who had recovered from COVID-19. This chain uses TRBV19 with TRBJ2-7, with 15 bases lining up with TRBD2. CDR3 loop: CASSILGLAGGPADEQYF. For the CDR3, the DNA is TGTGCCAGTAGTATCCTCGGACTAGCGGGAGGGCCCGCGGACGAGCAGTACTTC. The whole variable domain, remainder taken from reference TRBV19 and TRBJ2-7, is DGGITQSPKYLFRKEGQNVTLSCEQNLNHDAMYWYRQDPGQGLRLIYYSQIVNDFQKGDIAEGYSVSREKKESFPLTVTSAQKNPTAFYLCASSILGLAGGPADEQYFGPGTRLTVT.